The next 27 T cell receptor beta chains were all read from a single sample in a study of neurological immune-mediated disorders. The time point here: longitudinal time-point 2. TCRdb analysed the 5' RACE reads with MiXCR anew, one entry per CDR3 protein. The table lists approximately 80,000 distinct CDR3 sequences, 5.8% of them singletons. The sequenced sample was PBMCs. All receptors come from an older woman with multiple sclerosis.

This clonotype was recorded at least ten times. J is TRBJ2-1 and V is TRBV5-1, with TRBD1 matching 8 bases. The germline gives CDR1 SGHRS, CDR2 YFSETQ. The V gene end was trimmed by 3 bases and the J gene end by 5 bases; junction bases not matched to a gene: 10. The CDR3 is made up of 16 amino acids. The CDR3 DNA reads as TGCGCCAGCAGCTCCGATCCAGGGACAGGAAACAATGAGCAGTTCTTC. It encodes CASSSDPGTGNNEQFF.

In its sample, this clonotype was seen many times. The rearrangement links TRBV20-1 to TRBJ1-5, with D perhaps matching TRBD1 (5 bases). The V gene lost 0 bases and the J gene lost 1 base, with 10 bases spanning the gap. CDR1 and CDR2 from the germline V gene are DFQATT and SNEGSKA (reference sequence). This CDR3 spans 15 amino acids. CDR3 sequence: CSARERQLSNQPQHF. The CDR3, as DNA: TGCAGTGCTAGAGAAAGACAGCTAAGCAATCAGCCCCAGCATTTT.

This clonotype occurred many times. The chain combines TRBV7-6 with TRBJ2-2; D gene unclear. CDR1 and CDR2 from the germline V gene are SGHVS and FNYEAQ. The CDR3 spans 15 residues. The V gene lost 2 bases and the J gene lost 1 base, with 8 bases spanning the gap. The CDR3 sequence: CASSLSVQNTGELFF. CDR3 in DNA: TGTGCCAGCAGCTTATCGGTACAGAACACCGGGGAGCTGTTTTTT.

The chain combines TRBV6-6 with TRBJ2-2; 12 bases align to TRBD1. This CDR3 has 15 amino acids. In germline, CDR1 is MNHNY, CDR2 SVGAGI (reference sequence). Trimming took 6 bases from V and 9 from J; bases not matched to a gene: 8. CDR3 in amino acids: CASSAGTGGPRELFF. DNA of the CDR3: TGTGCCAGCAGCGCCGGGACAGGGGGCCCCCGGGAGCTGTTTTTT.

This clonotype has ten or more counts. The V call is TRBV28, the J call TRBJ2-1; D gene uncertain. The V and J ends lost 3 bases and 0 bases respectively, with 15 bases between them. The CDR3 has 17 residues. Germline CDR1 reads MDHEN; CDR2 reads SYDVKM. CDR3 region: CASSFPGPWGSYNEQFF. Written as DNA, the CDR3 is TGTGCCAGCAGTTTCCCTGGACCTTGGGGCTCCTACAATGAGCAGTTCTTC.

The table lists this clonotype with a few counts. The V gene is TRBV5-8, the J gene TRBJ2-3; 8 bases agree with TRBD1. The CDR3 covers 17 residues. The germline V gene has CDR1 SGHTS and CDR2 YDEGEE. After removal of 0 bases from V and 2 bases from J, the junction contained 8 bases not matched to a gene. The CDR3 coding sequence is TGTGCCAGCAGCTTGGCTGACAGGGGTTATAACACAGATACGCAGTATTTT. Translated: CASSLADRGYNTDTQYF.

This clonotype was detected many times. The chain employs TRBV5-1 and TRBJ2-7; unclear D gene. This CDR3 is 13 amino acids long. V lost 0 bases to trimming and J lost 2 bases, with 6 bases between them. The germline V gene encodes CDR1 SGHRS and CDR2 YFSETQ. The CDR3 here is CASSLAAAYEQYF. As DNA, the CDR3 is TGCGCCAGCAGCTTGGCAGCCGCCTACGAGCAGTACTTC.

This clonotype was seen many times. The gene calls are TRBV7-2 and TRBJ2-7; perhaps TRBD2 as D (5 bases). The CDR3 extends over 13 amino acids. V was cut by 5 bases and J by 2 bases, with 10 bases left in between. Germline CDR1 is SGHTA and CDR2 is FQGNSA. The CDR3 region is CASSQTRTYEQYF. CDR3 nucleotides: TGTGCCAGCAGCCAAACTAGAACCTACGAGCAGTACTTC.

Many counts were recorded for this clonotype. The rearrangement links TRBV9 to TRBJ1-2; the D gene is possibly TRBD1 (5 bases). The V gene's germline CDR1 is SGDLS and CDR2 YYNGEE. This CDR3 has 15 amino acids. V lost 3 bases to trimming and J lost 3 bases, with 15 bases between them. The CDR3 bases are TGTGCCAGCAGCGACGGGACTCCCGTAGACTATGGCTACACCTTC. It is translated as CASSDGTPVDYGYTF.

This clonotype was counted ten times or more. This sequence joins TRBV11-2 and TRBJ2-5, with 9 bases matching TRBD2. The CDR3 extends over 14 amino acids. Germline lookup yields CDR1 SGHAT and CDR2 FQNNGV. V trimming: 5 bases; J trimming: 5 bases; junction bases outside the gene matches: 6. CDR3 coding DNA: TGTGCCAGCAGCCGCGGGACTAGCACTGAGACCCAGTACTTC. Amino acids: CASSRGTSTETQYF.

Ten or more counts support this clonotype. This chain uses TRBV5-6 with TRBJ1-1, with TRBD1 as a possible D gene (5 bases). V gave up 2 bases and J gave up 1 base, with 9 bases separating them. This CDR3 region has 14 residues. Germline V gene lookup returns CDR1 SGHDT and CDR2 YYEEEE. CDR3 DNA: TGTGCCAGCAGCTTCAGGGCCAGGAACACTGAAGCTTTCTTT. It specifies CASSFRARNTEAFF.

In its sample, this clonotype was seen many times. V usage is TRBV15 and J usage is TRBJ2-5, with D unresolved. CDR1 and CDR2 from the germline V gene are LNHNV and YYDKDF (reference sequence). V was shortened by 4 bases and J by 1 base, with 7 bases between the two germline ends. The CDR3 is made up of 13 amino acids. In nucleotides, the CDR3 is TGTGCCACCAGCATGGGGTCCCAAGAGACCCAGTACTTC. The encoded protein is CATSMGSQETQYF. The variable domain in full, completed from reference TRBV15 and TRBJ2-5, reads DAMVIQNPRYQVTQFGKPVTLSCSQTLNHNVMYWYQQKSSQAPKLLFHYYDKDFNNEADTPDNFQSRRPNTSFCFLDIRSPGLGDTAMYLCATSMGSQETQYFGPGTRLLVL.

At least ten counts were recorded for this clonotype. The chain uses TRBV20-1 and TRBJ2-7; the match to TRBD2 covers 10 bases. This CDR3 has 12 residues. Germline V CDR1 and CDR2: DFQATT, SNEGSKA (reference sequence). The CDR3 coding sequence is TGCAGCGGACTAGCGGAGGCCTACGAGCAGTACTTC. As protein: CSGLAEAYEQYF.

At least ten counts were recorded for this clonotype. The chain has TRBV11-2 and TRBJ1-6; the match to TRBD1 covers 8 bases. This CDR3 has 14 amino acids. The germline gives CDR1 SGHAT, CDR2 FQNNGV. V shed 5 bases, J shed 10 bases, and the junction held 7 bases outside the gene matches. CDR3 sequence (DNA): TGTGCCAGCAGCCCCGACAGGGGTCGATCACCCCTCCACTTT. It translates to CASSPDRGRSPLHF.

This clonotype came up many times. The genes are TRBV24-1 and TRBJ2-3; TRBD1 matches 8 bases. V lost 3 bases, J lost 0 bases, and 4 bases stayed unmatched. From germline, CDR1 is KGHDR and CDR2 SFDVKD. The length of the CDR3 is 16 residues. The CDR3 protein is CATSDATGASTDTQYF. The CDR3 DNA is TGTGCCACCAGTGATGCGACAGGGGCTAGCACAGATACGCAGTATTTT.

This chain joins TRBV7-8 and TRBJ1-1; possibly TRBD1 for D (5 bases). This CDR3 is 14 amino acids long. Germline CDR1 and CDR2: SGHVS and FQNEAQ. Trimming took off 5 bases at V and 5 bases at J, with 15 bases between the two ends. CDR3 sequence (DNA): TGTGCCAGCAGCGGTCAGGGTTTAGGAACTGAAGCTTTCTTT. It specifies CASSGQGLGTEAFF.

There are many counts of this clonotype. The V and J genes are TRBV5-1 and TRBJ1-2, with D possibly being TRBD1 (5 bases). V lost 9 bases and J lost 5, with 11 bases in between. The germline gives CDR1 SGHRS, CDR2 YFSETQ. The CDR3 has 11 amino acids. CDR3 DNA sequence: TGCGCCACCGGGACCCTTTATGGCTACACCTTC. This gives the protein CATGTLYGYTF.

This clonotype was seen repeatedly, ten times or more. The V gene is TRBV7-2, the J gene TRBJ2-7; D may be TRBD1 (5 bases). The V gene lost 0 bases and the J gene lost 2 bases, with 8 bases spanning the gap. The CDR3 has 14 residues. The V gene's germline CDR1 is SGHTA and CDR2 FQGNSA. The CDR3 bases are TGTGCCAGCAGCTTAGCAGGGGTGGCCTACGAGCAGTACTTC. Translation gives CASSLAGVAYEQYF.

This clonotype was seen ten or more times. This CDR3 reads CASSLTIAKNIQYF. As DNA, the CDR3 is TGCGCCAGCAGCCTGACAATAGCCAAAAACATTCAGTACTTC. V is TRBV5-1 and J is TRBJ2-4; no reliable D call. Germline V gives CDR1 SGHRS, CDR2 YFSETQ. The CDR3 consists of 14 residues. V was cut by 4 bases and J by 0 bases, with 8 bases left in between.

This clonotype came up many times. The chain uses TRBV14 and TRBJ1-1, with no clear D. V lost 0 bases and J 0 bases, leaving 5 bases between the germline ends. The CDR3 contains 14 residues. Per germline, CDR1 SGHDN and CDR2 FVKESK. The CDR3: CASSQELMNTEAFF. The CDR3 DNA reads as TGTGCCAGCAGCCAAGAGCTGATGAACACTGAAGCTTTCTTT.

This clonotype was detected ten times or more. The V gene is TRBV12-3 or TRBV12-4, the J gene TRBJ1-1, with 9 bases matching TRBD1. The CDR3 length is 15 residues. V lost 6 bases and J lost 2; bases outside the gene matches: 7. CDR3 sequence: CASRPLGQGNTEAFF. DNA for the CDR3: TGTGCCAGCAGGCCCCTGGGACAGGGAAACACTGAAGCTTTCTTT.

This clonotype showed up many times. The chain joins TRBV4-1 to TRBJ1-2; no firm D call. The CDR3 is made up of 14 amino acids. Germline CDR1 is MGHRA and CDR2 is YSYEKL. V was trimmed by 4 bases and J by 7 bases, leaving 16 bases between them. CDR3 sequence reads: CASSPVEGERGYTF. The CDR3 DNA sequence: TGCGCCAGCAGCCCCGTCGAGGGCGAACGTGGCTACACCTTC.

In this sample, this clonotype turned up many times. The V gene is TRBV4-2, the J gene TRBJ2-1; D is possibly TRBD2 (6 bases). The CDR3 loop spans 17 amino acids. Trimming left V 0 bases short and J 2 bases short, with 14 bases between. Germline loops: CDR1 LGHNA, CDR2 YNFKEQ. CDR3 bases: TGTGCCAGCAGCCAAGATGTAGACGGGGGAACCTACAATGAGCAGTTCTTC. This gives the protein CASSQDVDGGTYNEQFF.

This clonotype was counted many times. At one boundary the junction diverges from the germline segment, which might be a read error. The chain joins TRBV7-2 to TRBJ2-1, with D tentatively TRBD2 (6 bases). This CDR3 comprises 11 residues. The germline V gene encodes CDR1 SGHTA and CDR2 FQGNSA. The CDR3 loop reads CASSSAVGLVF. The CDR3 DNA reads TGTGCCAGCAGCTCGGCCGTGGGACTGGTCTTC.

This clonotype was counted many times. V gene TRBV5-1 combines with J gene TRBJ2-7, with D possibly matching TRBD2 (7 bases). Germline V gene lookup returns CDR1 SGHRS and CDR2 YFSETQ. This CDR3 region has 16 residues. V lost 0 bases and J lost 3, with 16 bases in between. This CDR3 is CASSLGRGWDYYEQYF. In DNA, the CDR3 is TGCGCCAGCAGCTTGGGCAGGGGCTGGGACTACTACGAGCAGTACTTC. Complete variable domain (other parts from reference TRBV5-1 and TRBJ2-7): KAGVTQTPRYLIKTRGQQVTLSCSPISGHRSVSWYQQTPGQGLQFLFEYFSETQRNKGNFPGRFSGRQFSNSRSEMNVSTLELGDSALYLCASSLGRGWDYYEQYFGPGTRLTVT.

This chain connects TRBV18 to TRBJ2-7; 10 bases fit TRBD1. The junction had 7 bases not matched to a gene; V was cut back by 3 bases and J by 5 bases. The CDR3 has 15 residues. Germline-derived CDR1 and CDR2 are KGHSH and LQKENI. CDR3 coding DNA: TGTGCCAGCTCACCCGGGACAGGGGCTTGGAACGAGCAGTACTTC. Protein sequence: CASSPGTGAWNEQYF.

This clonotype was counted ten times or more. Compared with germline, one end of the junction differs, possibly owing to a read error. The chain combines TRBV24-1 with TRBJ2-4; D remains ambiguous. The germline gives CDR1 KGHDR, CDR2 SFDVKD. This CDR3 is built from 15 residues. In nucleotides, the CDR3 is TGTGCCGCCAGCGATCCCCGTGAGCCGGGAAACATTCAGTACTTC. Translation gives CAASDPREPGNIQYF.